Listed below are T cell receptor beta chains from one sample, sequenced in a study of shared clonotypes between healthy human individuals. The data were produced by immunoSEQ multiplex PCR, yet TCRdb's version contains in-frame clones alone and is incomplete. Of some 2 million clones in the sample, just under 95% were seen once. Sample: naive CD8+ T cells sorted from blood. The source of these receptors is a man between 18 and 29 years old in good health. Both conserved end residues are part of each CDR3. The D gene is left open where the match is weak. For some rows the clone size is stated as once, few or many, or as a class when expanded; others skip it.

clone_size	v_call	j_call	d_call	cdr3_nt	cdr3_aa
NA	TRBV7-9	TRBJ1-2	TRBD1	TGTGCCAGCAGCTCATACAGGGGGCACGACTATGGCTACACCTTC	CASSSYRGHDYGYTF
NA	TRBV7-9	TRBJ2-7	TRBD1	TGTGCCAGCAGCCCAGGGGGCGACTACTCCTACGAGCAGTACTTC	CASSPGGDYSYEQYF
NA	TRBV7-9	TRBJ1-1	TRBD1	TGTGCCAGCAGCCCACGACAGGGCTTCCCTGAAGCTTTCTTT	CASSPRQGFPEAFF
NA	TRBV6-1	TRBJ1-2	NA	TGTGCCAGCAGTGTTAACGACTATGGCTACACCTTC	CASSVNDYGYTF
NA	TRBV27	TRBJ2-7	NA	TGTGCCAGCAGTTCCCCCGGGACTCCTCTCTACGAGCAGTACTTC	CASSSPGTPLYEQYF
NA	TRBV13	TRBJ2-3	TRBD2	TGTGCCAGCAGCTCGACTAGCGGGGGGGGCACCACAGATACGCAGTATTTT	CASSSTSGGGTTDTQYF
NA	TRBV7-9	TRBJ2-5	TRBD2	TGTGCCAGCAGCTTACGGGGGGTCCAAGAGACCCAGTACTTC	CASSLRGVQETQYF
NA	TRBV28	TRBJ1-5	NA	TGTGCCAGCAGTTTAACAGGTTTGAATCAGCCCCAGCATTTT	CASSLTGLNQPQHF
NA	TRBV25-1	TRBJ2-5	NA	TGTGCCAGCAGTGAATTTAGTGGGGGCGAAGAGACCCAGTACTTC	CASSEFSGGEETQYF
NA	TRBV27	TRBJ2-5	TRBD1	TGTGCCAGCAGTTCCCGGACAGGGACGTACGAGACCCAGTACTTC	CASSSRTGTYETQYF
NA	TRBV6-1	TRBJ1-6	TRBD1	TGTGCCAGCAGTGATCCGGGACAGGAGTATAATTCACCCCTCCACTTT	CASSDPGQEYNSPLHF
NA	TRBV9	TRBJ2-7	NA	TGTGCCAGCAGCGTAGGAAAGAGCTCCTACGAGCAGTACTTC	CASSVGKSSYEQYF
once	TRBV5-4	TRBJ2-7	TRBD1	TGTGCCAGCAGCTCGGGACAGGGGGCCTACGAGCAGTACTTC	CASSSGQGAYEQYF
NA	TRBV10-2	TRBJ2-1	NA	TGCGCCAGCAGTGAGTCGCCGCGTTACAATGAGCAGTTCTTC	CASSESPRYNEQFF
NA	TRBV19	TRBJ1-5	NA	TGTGCCAGTAGTGCTCGGGACTTTAATCAGCCCCAGCATTTT	CASSARDFNQPQHF
NA	TRBV7-9	TRBJ2-5	TRBD2	TGTGCCAGCAGCGAAGGACTAGTTGAGACCCAGTACTTC	CASSEGLVETQYF
once	TRBV4-3	TRBJ2-3	NA	TGCGCCAGCAGCCAAGATTCGTTGGCTTCAAGCACAGATACGCAGTATTTT	CASSQDSLASSTDTQYF
NA	TRBV11-2	TRBJ2-7	NA	TGTGCCAGCAGCTTACAAAGTACCTACGAGCAGTACTTC	CASSLQSTYEQYF
NA	TRBV28	TRBJ1-6	NA	TGTGCCAGCAATTTCTTAGCAAATGTTTCACCCCTCCACTTT	CASNFLANVSPLHF
NA	TRBV9	TRBJ2-7	TRBD2	TGTGCCAGCAGCGTAGAGGCGGGAGTGGCTCTTTACGAGCAGTACTTC	CASSVEAGVALYEQYF
NA	TRBV5-6	TRBJ2-7	NA	TGTGCCAGCAGCTCACAGGGCCACGAGCAGTACTTC	CASSSQGHEQYF
few	TRBV25-1	TRBJ2-7	TRBD2	TGTGCCAGCAGATGGACTAGCGGGTGCTGCGAGCAGTACTTC	CASRWTSGCCEQYF
NA	TRBV2	TRBJ2-7	TRBD2	TGTGCCAGCAGTGATTTCGGACAGATAGACCCCACTAGCGGGAGGGCCTGGACCTACGAGCAGTACTTC	CASSDFGQIDPTSGRAWTYEQYF
few	TRBV29-1	TRBJ1-2	NA	TGCAGCGTTGATACAGTCTACTATGGCTACACCTTC	CSVDTVYYGYTF
NA	TRBV4-1	TRBJ2-1	NA	TGCGCCAGCAGCCCCGGAGCGCTCCAGGGCTACGAGCAGTTCTTC	CASSPGALQGYEQFF
NA	TRBV7-3	TRBJ2-2	NA	TGTGCCAGCAGCTTAACGTCCTGGGATTTAGGAACCGGGGAGCTGTTTTTT	CASSLTSWDLGTGELFF
NA	TRBV5-6	TRBJ2-6	NA	TGTGCCAGCAGCTTGTCAGACTCTGGGGCCAACGTCCTGACTTTC	CASSLSDSGANVLTF
NA	TRBV28	TRBJ2-3	TRBD1	TGTGCCAGCAGTTTAGAGGGGGCATTAACAGATACGCAGTATTTT	CASSLEGALTDTQYF
NA	TRBV4-3	TRBJ2-1	NA	TGCGCCAGCAGCCAAGCCGCCGGGGACTCCTACAATGAGCAGTTCTTC	CASSQAAGDSYNEQFF
NA	TRBV6-6	TRBJ2-3	NA	TGTGCCAGCAGTTACTCGGTCCTAACAGATACGCAGTATTTT	CASSYSVLTDTQYF
once	TRBV6-1	TRBJ2-7	TRBD2	TGTGCCAGCAGTGATCGGGGGGGAAGCTCCTACGAGCAGTACTTC	CASSDRGGSSYEQYF
once	TRBV4-1	TRBJ2-3	TRBD2	TGCGCCAGCAGCCAGCGGGAGGGGTCAGATACGCAGTATTTT	CASSQREGSDTQYF
NA	TRBV30	TRBJ2-1	TRBD2	TGTGCCTGGAGTCGACTAGCGGAGAACAATGAGCAGTTCTTC	CAWSRLAENNEQFF
NA	TRBV9	TRBJ2-7	TRBD2	TGTGCCAGCAGCGTAGTAGGGGAGGGTAAGGACGAGCAGTACTTC	CASSVVGEGKDEQYF
NA	TRBV4-1	TRBJ2-2	NA	TGCGCCAGCAGCCAAGATATCCGGACCGGGGAGCTGTTTTTT	CASSQDIRTGELFF